The present T cell receptor beta chain was sequenced within a study of vaccination and CD4 T cells after COVID-19. The V and J ends lost 6 bases and 5 bases respectively, with 11 bases between them. The CDR3 is 12 residues long. In germline, CDR1 is SNHLY, CDR2 FYNNEI. Sample treatment: approximately 9-day PBMC culture with coronavirus spike peptide pools or control peptides (ViraFEST assay). Notes on this clonotype: No antigen is known for it.

An Oncomine TCR Beta short-read assay was used to sequence the DNA from cultured CD4+ T cells. TCRdb re-called the PCR reads through MiXCR, storing one row per CDR3 protein. This table has 15,000 to 20,000 distinct CDR3 sequences, roughly two thirds appearing once. The clonotype originates from a human donor who had recovered from COVID-19. The genes are TRBV2 and TRBJ2-7; D is perhaps TRBD2 (5 bases). The specimen was CD4+ T cells from blood, cultured in vitro. The CDR3 region is CASRKGVDEQYF. The CDR3 DNA sequence: TGTGCCAGCAGGAAGGGAGTTGACGAGCAGTACTTC.